These 3 T cell receptor delta chains came from one sample sequenced in a study of gamma delta lymphoproliferative disorders and STAT genes. TCRdb redid the clone calls on the multiplex PCR reads with CATT. This sample carries 1,200 or so delta-chain clones, approximately 1.5% of them seen once, and the ten largest clones take around two fifths. PBMCs from patients and controls supplied the genomic DNA for sequencing. Sequenced sample: blood. These receptors were collected from a human donor in good health.

This clone has just a few counts. It is likely a read error: a sequence one base away is far more abundant. Other DNA sequences in this sample translate to the same CDR3. The chain combines TRAV38-2/DV8 with TRDJ1; no clear D gene. CDR3 length: 16 amino acids. From germline, CDR1 is TSESDYY and CDR2 QEAYKQQN. Trimming removed 0 bases from V and 8 bases from J, with 20 bases in between. The DNA for the CDR3 is TGTGCTTATAGGAGCGTGTGGTACGTAACTGTAGAAAAACTCATCTTT. Its translation: CAYRSVWYVTVEKLIF.

A remark on this clone: The protein recorded in TCRdb matches a much larger clone and deviates from this DNA's translation at residue 6, suggesting a read error; the protein here is obtained by translating the DNA. The genes are TRDV2 and TRDJ1, with a weak D call TRDD3 (5 bases). V shed 1 base and J shed 2 bases, with 13 bases lying between them. The CDR3 is 15 residues long. The germline CDR1 and CDR2 sequences are GEAIGNYY and EKD. CDR3 residues: CACDTRGGTTDKLIF. The CDR3, as DNA: TGTGCCTGTGACACTAGAGGGGGCACGACCGATAAACTCATCTTT.

This clone is hyperexpanded (1% or more) in the sample. In the same sample, other DNA sequences code for this CDR3. This sequence joins TRDV1 and TRDJ1; tentative D call: TRDD3 (6 bases). The V end was cut by 6 bases, the J end by 0 bases, with 32 bases between. CDR1 is TSWWSYY and CDR2 is QGS in the germline V gene. This CDR3 region has 21 residues. Here the CDR3 DNA reads TGTGCTCTTGGCCCCCCTTACACGCTTAGTGGGGGTCGGAGGTACACCGATAAACTCATCTTT. It yields the protein CALGPPYTLSGGRRYTDKLIF.